This TCR beta chain is from a study of control samples from healthy donors and cancer patients. The repertoire was sequenced with immunoSEQ multiplex PCR; TCRdb's copy has only in-frame clones and lacks some. The table has about 120,000 clones, approximately 89% seen once; the top ten hold about 2.7%. The CDR3 is made up of 11 amino acids. Germline-derived CDR1 and CDR2 are SGHTS and YDEGEE. Deletions cut 1 base from V and 5 bases from J, with 3 bases between. The sequencing sample was made of blood. The V call is TRBV5-8, the J call TRBJ2-5, with unresolved D. This receptor was taken from a man in his fifties or sixties in good health. CDR3 nucleotide sequence: TGTGCCAGCAGCTTGAGGGAGACCCAGTACTTC. Translation gives CASSLRETQYF.